The clone carrying this T cell receptor (beta chain) was detected a few times. Sample-barcoded 5' priming and a J-beta primer mix drove a second PCR of 7 to 11 cycles. TCRdb reanalysed the 5' RACE reads using MiXCR and keeps one entry per CDR3 protein. Among roughly 1.4 million distinct CDR3 sequences, around 55% were seen once, and the ten largest hold over 6.5%. The data belong to a study of blood T cells in healthy people across ages. Germline loops: CDR1 LGHDT, CDR2 YNNKEL (reference sequence). V was pared by 1 base and J by 0 bases, with 9 bases of the junction left unmatched. The CDR3 sequence is 19 residues long.

The sequence derives from a man aged 18 to 29 in good health. The chain has TRBV3-1 and TRBJ2-6; TRBD1 matches 7 bases. Material for sequencing was blood. In nucleotides, the CDR3 is TGTGCCAGCAGCCAAGGACCGGGACAGCTAAACTCTGGGGCCAACGTCCTGACTTTC. The encoded protein is CASSQGPGQLNSGANVLTF.